These 16 T cell receptor beta chains were sequenced from one sample in a study of blood T cell repertoires in COVID-19. Assay used: immunoSEQ multiplex PCR; TCRdb lists only in-frame clones, some missing. This repertoire shows about 280,000 clones, around 82% found once; its top ten account for 9.4%. The sample was peripheral blood. The receptor source for this set is a woman in her fifties or sixties who had recovered from COVID-19.

This clone was detected only once. The chain joins TRBV9 to TRBJ2-7; the D gene is possibly TRBD1 (6 bases). CDR1 and CDR2 from the germline V gene are SGDLS and YYNGEE. The CDR3 runs 13 residues. V dropped 5 bases and J dropped 3 bases, with 12 bases sitting between them. CDR3 protein: CASSRQVDYEQYF. The CDR3 coding sequence is TGTGCCAGCAGTAGACAGGTTGACTACGAGCAGTACTTC.

The rearrangement uses TRBV27 and TRBJ2-2, with D perhaps matching TRBD1 (5 bases). Trimming took 3 bases from V and 1 from J, leaving 9 bases between them. Germline V lookup: CDR1 MNHEY, CDR2 SMNVEV (reference sequence). The CDR3 is 15 amino acids. The CDR3 loop is CASSLNRLNTGELFF. The CDR3 region has the DNA TGTGCCAGCAGTTTGAACAGGCTGAACACCGGGGAGCTGTTTTTT.

In this sample, this clone turned up many times. The chain is built from TRBV6-1 and TRBJ1-2; 10 bases are shared with TRBD1. V was clipped by 1 base and J by 4 bases; unmatched bases: 3. From germline, CDR1 is MNHNS and CDR2 SASEGT. The length of the CDR3 is 15 residues. CDR3 DNA: TGTGCCAGCAGTGAAGTGGGACAGGGGAGCTATGGCTACACCTTC. Residues: CASSEVGQGSYGYTF.

The V and J genes are TRBV6-5 and TRBJ2-1; 10 bases agree with TRBD2. This CDR3 region has 16 residues. V shed 2 bases and J 1 base; nucleotides not matched to a gene: 2. Germline V gives CDR1 MNHEY, CDR2 SVGAGI. The CDR3 bases are TGTGCCAGCAGTTACCTTAGCGGGAGGTCCTACAATGAGCAGTTCTTC. This gives the protein CASSYLSGRSYNEQFF.

This clone was seen once. This rearrangement joins TRBV5-1 to TRBJ1-1; the D gene is possibly TRBD1 (5 bases). The CDR3 length is 15 residues. V lost 4 bases, J lost 3 bases, and 16 bases lay in between. The germline CDR1 and CDR2 sequences are SGHRS and YFSETQ. As DNA, the CDR3 is TGCGCCAGCAGCCAAACGGCGGGGGTCCACACTGAAGCTTTCTTT. It encodes CASSQTAGVHTEAFF.

This clone was counted a few times. The chain employs TRBV28 and TRBJ2-3, with a weak D call TRBD1 (6 bases). This CDR3 contains 15 residues. The V gene's germline CDR1 is MDHEN and CDR2 SYDVKM. Trimming left V 5 bases short and J 4 bases short, with 16 bases between. The CDR3 DNA sequence: TGTGCCAGCAGTCCCAGGGGCGTTCTCGCAGATACGCAGTATTTT. Protein sequence: CASSPRGVLADTQYF.

V is TRBV19 and J is TRBJ1-4; D might be TRBD1 (6 bases). V was clipped by 5 bases and J by 4 bases, with 11 bases between them. The germline V gene has CDR1 LNHDA and CDR2 SQIVND (reference sequence). The length of the CDR3 is 14 residues. Here the CDR3 reads CASSDRTVNEKLFF. DNA for the CDR3: TGTGCCAGTAGTGACCGGACAGTTAATGAAAAACTGTTTTTT. The whole variable domain, filled in from reference TRBV19 and TRBJ1-4, reads DGGITQSPKYLFRKEGQNVTLSCEQNLNHDAMYWYRQDPGQGLRLIYYSQIVNDFQKGDIAEGYSVSREKKESFPLTVTSAQKNPTAFYLCASSDRTVNEKLFFGSGTQLSVL.

This sequence joins TRBV9 and TRBJ2-2; tentative D call: TRBD1 (6 bases). V was shortened by 4 bases and J by 6 bases, with 16 bases between the two germline ends. The germline V gene encodes CDR1 SGDLS and CDR2 YYNGEE. The CDR3 is 15 residues long. In DNA form, the CDR3 reads TGTGCCAGCAGCCAGGTAGGGGGAACGGCCGGGGAGCTGTTTTTT. This sequence encodes CASSQVGGTAGELFF. The complete variable domain, with remaining parts taken from reference TRBV9 and TRBJ2-2, reads DSGVTQTPKHLITATGQRVTLRCSPRSGDLSVYWYQQSLDQGLQFLIQYYNGEERAKGNILERFSAQQFPDLHSELNLSSLELGDSALYFCASSQVGGTAGELFFGEGSRLTVL.

V is TRBV4-3 and J is TRBJ2-5; 7 bases are shared with TRBD2. CDR3 size: 17 residues. After removal of 0 bases from V and 4 bases from J, the junction contained 11 bases not matched to a gene. Per germline, CDR1 LGHNA and CDR2 YSLEER. DNA of the CDR3: TGCGCCAGCAGCCAAGACGCGGGAGTACGGTTGGGAGAGACCCAGTACTTC. Its translation is CASSQDAGVRLGETQYF.

The chain uses TRBV6-6 and TRBJ2-4; 7 positions agree with TRBD2. The CDR3 spans 16 residues. Unmatched junction bases numbered 10, after V lost 8 bases and J lost 0 bases. Germline assignment: CDR1 MNHNY and CDR2 SVGAGI (reference sequence). The CDR3 DNA follows: TGTGCCAGCTCTGAGGGAGGGAGTCTAGCCAAAAACATTCAGTACTTC. This codes for CASSEGGSLAKNIQYF.

The gene calls are TRBV25-1 and TRBJ2-1; a possible D gene is TRBD2 (5 bases). V was shortened by 8 bases and J by 0 bases, with 14 bases between the two germline ends. Germline-derived CDR1 and CDR2 are MGHDK and SYGVNS. CDR3 length: 15 amino acids. Here the CDR3 reads CASGSALSSYNEQFF. The CDR3 nucleotides are TGTGCCAGCGGGAGCGCGTTAAGCTCCTACAATGAGCAGTTCTTC.

This clone was observed a single time. This sequence joins TRBV19 and TRBJ1-3, with TRBD1 as a possible D gene (6 bases). Trimming cost V 4 bases and J 4 bases, with 8 bases left between them. Germline V lookup: CDR1 LNHDA, CDR2 SQIVND (reference sequence). This CDR3 has 13 amino acids. CDR3 in DNA: TGTGCCAGTAGTAGGACAGCCGGAAACACCATATATTTT. This sequence encodes CASSRTAGNTIYF. Complete variable domain (other parts from reference TRBV19 and TRBJ1-3): DGGITQSPKYLFRKEGQNVTLSCEQNLNHDAMYWYRQDPGQGLRLIYYSQIVNDFQKGDIAEGYSVSREKKESFPLTVTSAQKNPTAFYLCASSRTAGNTIYFGEGSWLTVV.

The CDR3 is CASSQGRTGGTEAFF. CDR3 nucleotides: TGTGCCAGCAGCCAAGGAAGGACAGGGGGAACTGAAGCTTTCTTT. This chain uses TRBV3-1 (or the pseudogene TRBV3-2) with TRBJ1-1; 10 nucleotides match TRBD1. Losses at the gene ends were 1 base for V and 5 bases for J; bases not matched to a gene: 4. The length of the CDR3 is 15 residues. CDR1 and CDR2 from the germline V gene are LGHDT and YNNKEL (reference sequence).

The chain links TRBV4-1 to TRBJ1-1; 11 bases are shared with TRBD1. The ends lost 0 bases at V and 4 bases at J; junction bases unmatched: 4. CDR1 is MGHRA and CDR2 is YSYEKL in the germline V gene. This CDR3 has 16 residues. The CDR3 is CASSQDPGTGGTEAFF. Here the CDR3 DNA reads TGCGCCAGCAGCCAAGACCCCGGGACAGGGGGCACTGAAGCTTTCTTT.

This clone was detected only once. The chain is built from TRBV5-1 and TRBJ2-3, with TRBD1 matching 8 bases. Germline V CDR1 and CDR2: SGHRS, YFSETQ. This CDR3 is 16 amino acids long. V lost 0 bases to trimming and J lost 4 bases; unmatched junction nucleotides: 7. For the CDR3, the DNA is TGCGCCAGCAGCTTGGTTGTGGGACAGGAACCAGATACGCAGTATTTT. It codes for CASSLVVGQEPDTQYF.

The chain links TRBV18 to TRBJ1-5; D remains unclear. The V end lost 3 bases, the J end lost 1 base, and 7 bases lay between the germline ends. The germline gives CDR1 KGHSH, CDR2 LQKENI. The CDR3 extends over 14 amino acids. The CDR3 protein is CASSPIRSNQPQHF. The CDR3 DNA sequence: TGTGCCAGCTCACCCATTCGGAGCAATCAGCCCCAGCATTTT.